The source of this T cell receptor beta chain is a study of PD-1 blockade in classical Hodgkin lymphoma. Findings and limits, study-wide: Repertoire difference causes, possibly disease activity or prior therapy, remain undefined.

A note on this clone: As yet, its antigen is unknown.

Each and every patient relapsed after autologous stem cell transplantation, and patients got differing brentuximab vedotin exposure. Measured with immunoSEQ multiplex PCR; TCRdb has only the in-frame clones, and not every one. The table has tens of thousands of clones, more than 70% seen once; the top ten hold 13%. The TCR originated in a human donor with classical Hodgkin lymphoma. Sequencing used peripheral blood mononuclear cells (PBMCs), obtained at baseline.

Written as DNA, the CDR3 is TGTGCCATCGTCGCGGGGAAAGAGACCCAGTACTTC. Residues: CAIVAGKETQYF. The rearrangement joins TRBV6-1 to TRBJ2-5; D is perhaps TRBD2 (6 bases). CDR3 size: 12 residues. V gave up 10 bases and J gave up 3 bases, with 12 bases separating them. Looked up from germline, CDR1 is MNHNS and CDR2 is SASEGT.